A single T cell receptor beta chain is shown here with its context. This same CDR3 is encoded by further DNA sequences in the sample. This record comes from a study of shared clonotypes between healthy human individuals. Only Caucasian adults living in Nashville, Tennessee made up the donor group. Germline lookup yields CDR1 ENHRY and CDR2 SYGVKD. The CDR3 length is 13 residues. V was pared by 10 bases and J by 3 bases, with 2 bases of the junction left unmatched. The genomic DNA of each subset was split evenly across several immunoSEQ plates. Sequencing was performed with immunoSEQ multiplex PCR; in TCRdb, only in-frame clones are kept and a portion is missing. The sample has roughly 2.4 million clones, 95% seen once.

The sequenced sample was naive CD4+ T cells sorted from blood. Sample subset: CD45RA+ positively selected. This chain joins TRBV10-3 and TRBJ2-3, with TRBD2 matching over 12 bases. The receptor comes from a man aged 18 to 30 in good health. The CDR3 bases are TGTGCCAGCGGACTAGCGGGGACAGATACGCAGTATTTT. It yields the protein CASGLAGTDTQYF.